The table lists the clone carrying this T cell receptor (beta chain) with many counts. What it binds is unknown. The source of the sample is a study of T cells in Graves' hyperthyroidism and ophthalmopathy. Study at large: Peripheral blood collection took place at initial diagnosis, before any treatment. Study-level results: In blood, most of the thyroid clonotypes expanded above 0.001 were also present.

Patients with ophthalmopathy all had a Clinical Activity Score of at least 3, a NOSPECS grade of at least 4 and duration under 3 months. The CDR3 consists of 14 residues. Between the trimmed V and J ends, which lost 1 base and 7 bases, there was a span of 11 bases. TCR beta CDR3 sequences were amplified from RNA transcripts. The HTBI primer set served for first-round RT-PCR of the TCR CDR3. TCRdb reprocessed the multiplex PCR reads with MiXCR, giving one entry per CDR3 protein. The sample gives hundreds of thousands of distinct CDR3 sequences, roughly 14% of which show up once; 4% to 5.5% is in the top ten.

The sequence was obtained from a woman between 35 and 50 years old with Graves' ophthalmopathy. The V gene is TRBV12-3 or TRBV12-4, the J gene TRBJ2-1; no clear D. Sequencing input: blood. CDR3 amino acids: CASSLEMARNEQFF. DNA for the CDR3: TGTGCCAGCAGTTTAGAAATGGCGCGGAATGAGCAGTTCTTC.